This T cell receptor beta chain came from a study of control samples from healthy donors and cancer patients. The assay was immunoSEQ multiplex PCR, and TCRdb's table has in-frame clones only and misses some. Here the sample spans 250,000 to 300,000 clones, around 79% being singletons. Per germline, CDR1 MDHEN and CDR2 SYDVKM. Trimming shortened V by 7 bases and J by 2 bases, and 21 bases separated the two germline ends. The CDR3 extends over 17 amino acids. This clonotype originated in an older woman with lung cancer. The material sequenced was PBMCs. The rearrangement links TRBV28 to TRBJ2-4, with a tentative D call TRBD2 (5 bases). CDR3 in amino acids: CASTPTRPPSPKNIQYF. In DNA, the CDR3 is TGTGCCAGCACCCCAACAAGGCCGCCTAGCCCCAAAAACATTCAGTACTTC.